A single sample gave rise to the 2 T cell receptor beta chains below, sequenced in a study of cytomegalovirus exposure and HLA in healthy donors. Method: immunoSEQ multiplex PCR; TCRdb's copy keeps in-frame clones and lacks some. This sample carries roughly 60,000 clones, around 94% of them seen once, and the ten largest clones take under 3%. The specimen sequenced was PBMCs. These TCRs come from a man between 18 and 29 years old in good health and CMV-seronegative.

This clone was seen once. The chain has TRBV19 and TRBJ2-5; 8 bases line up with TRBD2. This CDR3 spans 14 amino acids. The germline gives CDR1 LNHDA, CDR2 SQIVND (reference sequence). V was pared by 4 bases and J by 4 bases, with 5 bases of the junction left unmatched. CDR3 nucleotide sequence: TGTGCCAGTAGTAAAATCAGCGGGGGAGAGACCCAGTACTTC. Its translation: CASSKISGGETQYF.

This clone has a single count. This chain joins TRBV11-2 and TRBJ2-7, with TRBD2 matching over 11 bases. The V and J ends lost 1 base and 5 bases, in that order; junction bases with no gene match: 7. This CDR3 comprises 16 residues. The germline V gene encodes CDR1 SGHAT and CDR2 FQNNGV. The CDR3 region has the DNA TGTGCCAGCAGCTTAGGTCCTAGCGGGAGGACCAACGAGCAGTACTTC. Translation gives CASSLGPSGRTNEQYF.